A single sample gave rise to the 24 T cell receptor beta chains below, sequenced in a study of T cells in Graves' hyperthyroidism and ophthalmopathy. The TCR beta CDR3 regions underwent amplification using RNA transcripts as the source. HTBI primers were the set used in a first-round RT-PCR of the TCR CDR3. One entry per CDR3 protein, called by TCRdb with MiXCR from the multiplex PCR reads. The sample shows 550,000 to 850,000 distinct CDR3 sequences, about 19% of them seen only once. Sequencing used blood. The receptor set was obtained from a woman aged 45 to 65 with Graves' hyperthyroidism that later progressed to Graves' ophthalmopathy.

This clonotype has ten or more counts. CDR3 loop: CASSWGQALSGNTIYF. The CDR3 DNA sequence: TGTGCCAGCAGTTGGGGGCAGGCTCTCTCTGGAAACACCATATATTTT. This chain joins TRBV12-3 or TRBV12-4 and TRBJ1-3; D may be TRBD1 (6 bases). The length of the CDR3 is 16 residues. V lost 4 bases to trimming and J lost 0 bases, with 13 bases between them.

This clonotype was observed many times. CDR3: CSAKLNTEAFF. CDR3 coding DNA: TGCAGTGCCAAACTAAACACTGAAGCTTTCTTT. The J gene is TRBJ1-1, the V gene TRBV20-1; D call uncertain. Trimming pared 6 bases from V and 2 bases from J, leaving 7 bases between. The CDR3 is made up of 11 amino acids. Germline assignment: CDR1 DFQATT and CDR2 SNEGSKA (reference sequence).

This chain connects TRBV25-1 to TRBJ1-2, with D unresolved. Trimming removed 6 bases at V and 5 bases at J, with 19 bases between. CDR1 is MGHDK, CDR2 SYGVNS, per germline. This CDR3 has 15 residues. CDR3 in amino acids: CASSPPSAGRYGYTF. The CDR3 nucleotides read TGTGCCAGCAGCCCCCCGAGCGCTGGGAGGTATGGCTACACCTTC.

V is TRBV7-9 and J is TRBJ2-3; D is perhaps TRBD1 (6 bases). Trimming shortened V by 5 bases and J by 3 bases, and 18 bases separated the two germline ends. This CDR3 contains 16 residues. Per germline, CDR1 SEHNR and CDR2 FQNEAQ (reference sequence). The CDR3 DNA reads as TGTGCCAGCAGCCATACAACAGGGAGTTGGACAGATACGCAGTATTTT. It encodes CASSHTTGSWTDTQYF.

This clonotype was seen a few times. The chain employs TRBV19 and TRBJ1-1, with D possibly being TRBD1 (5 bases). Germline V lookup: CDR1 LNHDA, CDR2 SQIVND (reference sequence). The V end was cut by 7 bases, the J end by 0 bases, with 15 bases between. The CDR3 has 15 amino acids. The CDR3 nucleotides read TGTGCCAGTACCGATAGGAGGGACTTGAACACTGAAGCTTTCTTT. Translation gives CASTDRRDLNTEAFF.

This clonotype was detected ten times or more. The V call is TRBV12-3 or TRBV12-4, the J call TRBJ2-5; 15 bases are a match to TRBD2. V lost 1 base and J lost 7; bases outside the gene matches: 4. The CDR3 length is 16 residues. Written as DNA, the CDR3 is TGTGCCAGCAGTTTAGGGACTAGCGGGGGGGCTTTGACCCAGTACTTC. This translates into CASSLGTSGGALTQYF.

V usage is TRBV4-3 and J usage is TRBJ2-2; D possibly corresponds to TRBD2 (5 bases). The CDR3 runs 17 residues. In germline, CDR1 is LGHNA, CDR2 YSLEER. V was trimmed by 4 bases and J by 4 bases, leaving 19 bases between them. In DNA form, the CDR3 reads TGCGCCAGCAGCCGGACTGTGGGGTCCGGCTCCACCGGGGAGCTGTTTTTT. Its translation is CASSRTVGSGSTGELFF.

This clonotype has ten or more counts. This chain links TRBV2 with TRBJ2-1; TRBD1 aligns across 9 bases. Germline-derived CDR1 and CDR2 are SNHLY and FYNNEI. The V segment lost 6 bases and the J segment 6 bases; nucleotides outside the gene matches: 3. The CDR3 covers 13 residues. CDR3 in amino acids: CASRTTGGNEQFF. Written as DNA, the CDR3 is TGTGCCAGCAGGACGACAGGGGGCAATGAGCAGTTCTTC.

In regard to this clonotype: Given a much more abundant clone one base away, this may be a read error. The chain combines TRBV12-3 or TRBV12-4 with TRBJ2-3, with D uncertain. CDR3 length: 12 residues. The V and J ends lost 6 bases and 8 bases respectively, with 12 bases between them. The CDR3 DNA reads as TGTGCCAGCAGGCAAGGGTTCCGTACGCAGTATTTT. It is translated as CASRQGFRTQYF.

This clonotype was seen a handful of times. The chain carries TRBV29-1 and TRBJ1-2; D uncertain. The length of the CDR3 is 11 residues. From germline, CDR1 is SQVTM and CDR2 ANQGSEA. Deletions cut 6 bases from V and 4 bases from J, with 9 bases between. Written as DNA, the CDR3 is TGCAGCGTCAAGGACGGCTATGGCTACACCTTC. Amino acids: CSVKDGYGYTF. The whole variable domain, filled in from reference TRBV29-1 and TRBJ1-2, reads SAVISQKPSRDICQRGTSLTIQCQVDSQVTMMFWYRQQPGQSLTLIATANQGSEATYESGFVIDKFPISRPNLTFSTLTVSNMSPEDSSIYLCSVKDGYGYTFGSGTRLTVV.

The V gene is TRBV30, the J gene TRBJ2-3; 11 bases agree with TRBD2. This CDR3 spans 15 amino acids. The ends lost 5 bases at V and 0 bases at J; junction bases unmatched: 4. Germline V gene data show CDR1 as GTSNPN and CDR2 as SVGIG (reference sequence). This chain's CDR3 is CAWQTSGVSTDTQYF. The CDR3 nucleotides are TGTGCCTGGCAGACTAGCGGGGTTAGCACAGATACGCAGTATTTT.

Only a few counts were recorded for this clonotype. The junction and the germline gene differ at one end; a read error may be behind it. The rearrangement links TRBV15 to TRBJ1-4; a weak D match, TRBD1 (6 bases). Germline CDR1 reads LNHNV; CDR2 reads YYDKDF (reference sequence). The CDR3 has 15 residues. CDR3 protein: CATSGDPRGNEKLFF. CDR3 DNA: TGTGCCACCAGCGGAGATCCCAGGGGCAATGAAAAACTGTTTTTT.

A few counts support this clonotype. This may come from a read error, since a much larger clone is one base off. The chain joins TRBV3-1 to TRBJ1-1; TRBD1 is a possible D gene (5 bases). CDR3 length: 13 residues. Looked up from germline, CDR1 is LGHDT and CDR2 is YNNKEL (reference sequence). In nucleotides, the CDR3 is TGTGTCAGCAGCCCCAGGGATTACACTGAAGCTTTCTTT. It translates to CVSSPRDYTEAFF.

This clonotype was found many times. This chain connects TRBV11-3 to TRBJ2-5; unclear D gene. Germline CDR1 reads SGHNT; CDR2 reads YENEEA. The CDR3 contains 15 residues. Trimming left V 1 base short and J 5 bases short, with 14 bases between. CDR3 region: CASSLVYGAGETQYF. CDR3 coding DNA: TGTGCCAGCAGCTTAGTGTACGGCGCTGGCGAGACCCAGTACTTC.

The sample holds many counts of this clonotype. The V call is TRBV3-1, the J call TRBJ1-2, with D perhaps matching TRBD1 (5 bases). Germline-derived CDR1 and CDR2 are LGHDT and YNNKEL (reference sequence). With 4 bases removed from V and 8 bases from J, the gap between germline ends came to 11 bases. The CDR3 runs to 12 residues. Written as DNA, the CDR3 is TGTGCCAGCAGCCCTCTGGGGGGAGGCTACACCTTC. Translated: CASSPLGGGYTF.

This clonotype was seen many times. CDR3 loop: CASSDRGLAFF. CDR3 in DNA: TGTGCCAGCAGTGACAGGGGGCTCGCTTTCTTT. The rearrangement links TRBV27 to TRBJ1-1; 10 positions agree with TRBD1. Germline lookup yields CDR1 MNHEY and CDR2 SMNVEV (reference sequence). This CDR3 has 11 amino acids. Losses at the gene ends were 5 bases for V and 11 bases for J; bases not matched to a gene: 2.

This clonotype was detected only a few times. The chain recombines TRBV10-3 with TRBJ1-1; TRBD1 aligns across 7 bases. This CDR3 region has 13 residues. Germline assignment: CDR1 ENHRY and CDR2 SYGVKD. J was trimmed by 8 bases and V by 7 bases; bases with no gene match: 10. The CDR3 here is CAITKPGGSEAFF. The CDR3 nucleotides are TGTGCCATCACAAAACCAGGGGGGTCGGAAGCTTTCTTT.

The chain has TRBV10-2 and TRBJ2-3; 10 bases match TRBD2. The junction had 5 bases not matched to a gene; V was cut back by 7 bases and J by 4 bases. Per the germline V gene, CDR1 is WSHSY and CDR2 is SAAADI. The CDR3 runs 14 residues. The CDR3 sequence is CASKTSGVADTQYF. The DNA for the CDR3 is TGCGCCAGCAAAACTAGCGGGGTGGCAGATACGCAGTATTTT.

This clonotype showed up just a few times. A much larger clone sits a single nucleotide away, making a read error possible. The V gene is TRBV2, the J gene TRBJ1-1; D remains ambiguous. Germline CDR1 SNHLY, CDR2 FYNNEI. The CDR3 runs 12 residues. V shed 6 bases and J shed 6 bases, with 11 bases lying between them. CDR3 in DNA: TGTGCCAGCAGAGACCTAGGAGCTGAAGCTTTCTTT. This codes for CASRDLGAEAFF.

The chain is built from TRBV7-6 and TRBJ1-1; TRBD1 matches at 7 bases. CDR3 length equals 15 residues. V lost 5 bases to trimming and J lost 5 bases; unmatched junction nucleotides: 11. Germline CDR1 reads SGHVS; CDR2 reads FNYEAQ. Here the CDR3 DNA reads TGTGCCAGCAGCCCCCGGGACAGCAGTCAAACTGAAGCTTTCTTT. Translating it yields CASSPRDSSQTEAFF.

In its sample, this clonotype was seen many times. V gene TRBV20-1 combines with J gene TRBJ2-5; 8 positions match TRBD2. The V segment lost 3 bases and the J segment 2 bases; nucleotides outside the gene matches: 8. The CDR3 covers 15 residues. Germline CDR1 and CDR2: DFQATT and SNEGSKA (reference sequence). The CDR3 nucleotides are TGCAGTGCTAGTTCGGTAGCGGGGACACAAGAGACCCAGTACTTC. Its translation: CSASSVAGTQETQYF.

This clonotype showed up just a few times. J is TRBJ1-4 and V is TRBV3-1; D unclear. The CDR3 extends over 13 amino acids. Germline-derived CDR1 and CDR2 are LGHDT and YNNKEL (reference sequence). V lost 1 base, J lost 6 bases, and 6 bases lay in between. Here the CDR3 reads CASSQVRYEKLFF. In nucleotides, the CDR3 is TGTGCCAGCAGCCAAGTGCGGTATGAAAAACTGTTTTTT.

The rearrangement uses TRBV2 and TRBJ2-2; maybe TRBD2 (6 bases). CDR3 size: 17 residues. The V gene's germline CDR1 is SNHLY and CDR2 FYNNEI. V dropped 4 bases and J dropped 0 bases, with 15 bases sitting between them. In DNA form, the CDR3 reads TGTGCCAGCAGTGTCGTGGAGGGGACCGCGAACACCGGGGAGCTGTTTTTT. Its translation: CASSVVEGTANTGELFF.

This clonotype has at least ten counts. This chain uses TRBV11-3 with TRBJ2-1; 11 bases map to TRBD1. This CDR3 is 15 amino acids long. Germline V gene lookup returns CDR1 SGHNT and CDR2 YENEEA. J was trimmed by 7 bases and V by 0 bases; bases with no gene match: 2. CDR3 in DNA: TGTGCCAGCAGCTTAGAAGGGACAGGGGGTAATGAGCAGTTCTTC. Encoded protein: CASSLEGTGGNEQFF.